This passage covers 8 T cell receptor beta chains from one sample sequenced in a study of CD8+ T cells in alopecia areata. It was cDNA, reverse transcribed from extracted RNA, that served as the sequencing template. Profiling relied on immunoSEQ multiplex PCR, and the TCRdb table lists in-frame clones only, not all of them. Among roughly 110,000 clones listed, around 50% were seen once. Treatment in this sample: oral pan-JAK inhibitor, 5-10 mg twice daily. This material consisted of CD8+ T cells sorted from blood, taken at week 24, from a patient treated with tofacitinib. Source of these receptors: a human donor with alopecia areata.

The table lists this clone with a count of one. V usage is TRBV7-9 and J usage is TRBJ2-7; TRBD1 aligns across 9 bases. V shed 5 bases, J shed 6 bases, and the junction held 14 bases outside the gene matches. CDR3 size: 16 residues. CDR1 is SEHNR, CDR2 FQNEAQ, per germline (reference sequence). The CDR3 loop reads CASSTPGQGVLSEQYF. The CDR3 DNA reads as TGTGCCAGCAGCACTCCGGGACAGGGAGTTCTGTCCGAGCAGTACTTC.

The chain recombines TRBV19 with TRBJ1-1, with TRBD1 identical over 7 bases. The CDR3 length is 14 residues. Germline CDR1 and CDR2: LNHDA and SQIVND (reference sequence). After removal of 5 bases from V and 6 bases from J, the junction contained 9 bases not matched to a gene. The CDR3 sequence is CASSVDREVAEAFF. DNA for the CDR3: TGTGCCAGTAGTGTCGACAGGGAGGTGGCTGAAGCTTTCTTT.

The chain links TRBV6-5 to TRBJ2-1, with TRBD2 as a possible D gene (5 bases). Germline CDR1 and CDR2: MNHEY and SVGAGI. Trimming shortened V by 0 bases and J by 6 bases, and 15 bases separated the two germline ends. The CDR3 sequence is 16 residues long. Here the CDR3 reads CASSYSSGLAANEQFF. For the CDR3, the DNA is TGTGCCAGCAGTTACTCGAGCGGACTTGCAGCCAATGAGCAGTTCTTC.

This clone was observed many times. This sequence joins TRBV5-4 and TRBJ2-5; 13 nucleotides line up with TRBD2. This CDR3 contains 18 residues. Trimming took 2 bases from V and 0 from J; bases not matched to a gene: 7. Germline lookup yields CDR1 SGHNT and CDR2 YYREEE (reference sequence). In DNA, the CDR3 is TGTGCCAGCAGCTTAGTAGCGGGACTAGCGGGGTACCAAGAGACCCAGTACTTC. Its protein product is CASSLVAGLAGYQETQYF.

Remarks on this clone: Different DNA sequences within this sample yield the same CDR3. This rearrangement joins TRBV30 to TRBJ2-7; D is perhaps TRBD2 (6 bases). The CDR3 loop spans 12 amino acids. CDR1 is GTSNPN and CDR2 is SVGIG in the germline V gene (reference sequence). The V and J ends lost 1 base and 4 bases respectively, with 8 bases between them. CDR3 in amino acids: CAWSGGTYEQYF. The CDR3 nucleotides are TGTGCCTGGAGTGGAGGGACTTACGAGCAGTACTTC.

The chain is built from TRBV5-6 and TRBJ2-7; weak D call: TRBD1 (5 bases). Trimming stripped 2 bases from V and 8 bases from J, with 8 bases between. The CDR3 totals 11 residues. Per the germline V gene, CDR1 is SGHDT and CDR2 is YYEEEE. The CDR3 coding sequence is TGTGCCAGCAGCTTAGGGGAACAGCAGTACTTC. It is translated as CASSLGEQQYF.

The chain uses TRBV20-1 and TRBJ1-2; D call uncertain. Germline CDR1 is DFQATT and CDR2 is SNEGSKA (reference sequence). The CDR3 is 11 amino acids. V lost 3 bases, J lost 4 bases, and 6 bases lay in between. The CDR3 sequence: CSARDGYGYTF. The CDR3, as DNA: TGCAGTGCTAGGGACGGCTATGGCTACACCTTC.

This clone was observed a few times. This chain connects TRBV7-9 to TRBJ2-2; TRBD2 agrees at 7 bases. Trimming at V came to 11 bases and at J to 0 bases, leaving 6 bases not matched to a gene. Looked up from germline, CDR1 is SEHNR and CDR2 is FQNEAQ (reference sequence). The CDR3 is 14 amino acids. CDR3 region: CAASGGPNTGELFF. The DNA of the CDR3 is TGTGCCGCCTCGGGGGGACCGAACACCGGGGAGCTGTTTTTT. The entire variable domain, with the rest obtained from reference TRBV7-9 and TRBJ2-2, is as follows: DTGVSQNPRHKITKRGQNVTFRCDPISEHNRLYWYRQTLGQGPEFLTYFQNEAQLEKSRLLSDRFSAERPKGSFSTLEIQRTEQGDSAMYLCAASGGPNTGELFFGEGSRLTVL.